This T cell receptor (beta chain) was found in a study of Tregs in tolerant kidney transplant recipients. Per germline, CDR1 SGHKS and CDR2 YYEKEE (reference sequence). V gave up 5 bases and J gave up 3 bases, with 23 bases separating them. This CDR3 has 17 residues. Libraries were prepared by immunoSEQ multiplex PCR; TCRdb keeps only in-frame clonotypes and omits some of them. The sample includes about 240,000 clones, about 80% seen only once; the top ten take 0.64%. The clonotype originates from a human donor in good health. Sequencing was performed on CD4+ T cells from blood. This chain connects TRBV5-5 to TRBJ1-1, with D possibly matching TRBD1 (5 bases). The CDR3 loop is CASRLGAGRTGYTEAFF. CDR3 DNA: TGTGCCAGCAGGCTTGGGGCAGGTCGCACGGGTTACACTGAAGCTTTCTTT.